This T cell receptor (beta chain) was observed in a study of cytomegalovirus exposure and HLA in healthy donors. Turning to the study itself: Sequencing of about 179 million T cells in an earlier analysis found roughly 120 million unique TCR beta sequences.

Use of 60 Vbeta and 13 Jbeta primers characterized the PCR. Here immunoSEQ multiplex PCR was the method, and the copy in TCRdb shows in-frame clones only, minus some. In total, the table holds approximately 190,000 clones. A note on this clone: Its antigen remains unidentified.

General study results and limits: Some segments of the V type, notably TRBV6-2 and TRBV6-3, were excluded as indistinguishable. In a later analysis, specific HLA alleles were associated with around 17,000 TCR beta sequences at a 0.05 false discovery rate. Available immune exposure information covered CMV serostatus only.

Trimming at V came to 8 bases and at J to 5 bases, leaving 11 bases not matched to a gene. CDR1 WSHSY and CDR2 SAAADI come from the germline V gene. CDR3 length: 15 residues. The chain recombines TRBV10-2 with TRBJ2-1, with 8 bases identical to TRBD1. Material: PBMCs. This clonotype was sampled from a man aged 25 to 40 in good health and CMV-seronegative. CDR3 coding DNA: TGCGCCAGCCGGGACAGGATTAGAAGGAACAATGAGCAGTTCTTC. Its protein product is CASRDRIRRNNEQFF.